Listed below are T cell receptor beta chains from one sample, sequenced in a study of blood T cell repertoires in COVID-19. Assay used: immunoSEQ multiplex PCR; TCRdb lists only in-frame clones, some missing. The table records approximately 120,000 clones, roughly four fifths of them present only once. Source material: peripheral blood. These receptors were collected from a man aged 30 to 45 with COVID-19, enrolled during active disease. The CDR3 runs from the conserved cysteine through the conserved F or W. A D gene is named only where the DNA matches it firmly. Size is stated for part of the rows, as once, few or many counts, or as a class when the clone is expanded.

TRBV28	-	-	TRBJ1-2	CASSLIRGEEVYYGYTF	TGTGCCAGCAGTTTAATCAGAGGTGAGGAGGTGTACTATGGCTACACCTTC
TRBV28	-	-	TRBJ1-6	CASRDSNNSPLHF	TGTGCCAGCAGGGACAGTAATAATTCACCCCTCCACTTT
TRBV18	-	-	TRBJ1-3	CASSPSPSSGNTIYF	TGTGCCAGCTCACCTTCTCCTAGCTCTGGAAACACCATATATTTT
TRBV29-1	-	few	TRBJ1-1	CSGRINTEAFF	TGCAGCGGCAGGATAAACACTGAAGCTTTCTTT
TRBV4-1	-	-	TRBJ1-1	CASSLGDATEAFF	TGCGCCAGCAGCTTAGGAGATGCCACTGAAGCTTTCTTT
TRBV4-1	-	-	TRBJ2-4	CASSQAVAGLAKNIQYF	TGCGCCAGCAGCCAAGCTGTTGCCGGTCTCGCCAAAAACATTCAGTACTTC
TRBV6-1	-	-	TRBJ2-7	CASSEAVSGLPYEQYF	TGTGCCAGCAGTGAAGCTGTTTCGGGACTCCCCTACGAGCAGTACTTC
TRBV10-2	-	-	TRBJ2-7	CASSEGRVSSYEQYF	TGCGCCAGCAGTGAGGGCAGGGTCAGCTCCTACGAGCAGTACTTC
TRBV4-3	-	few	TRBJ2-6	CASSPTGEGSGANVLTF	TGCGCCAGCAGCCCGACAGGGGAGGGCTCTGGGGCCAACGTCCTGACTTTC
TRBV5-4	TRBD2	few	TRBJ2-7	CASSERMGSGRFNGVYEQYF	TGTGCCAGCAGTGAAAGGATGGGTAGCGGGAGATTCAATGGGGTCTACGAGCAGTACTTC
TRBV27	TRBD1	-	TRBJ1-5	CASSPGTGERPQHF	TGTGCCAGCAGCCCGGGGACAGGGGAGCGGCCCCAGCATTTT
TRBV7-6	TRBD1	-	TRBJ1-6	CASREDRGESPLHF	TGTGCCAGCAGAGAGGACAGGGGAGAATCACCCCTCCACTTT
TRBV19	-	-	TRBJ1-1	CASSIGEKAFF	TGTGCCAGTAGTATAGGAGAAAAAGCTTTCTTT
TRBV6-5	TRBD2	-	TRBJ2-1	CASSYSAGGSYNEQFF	TGTGCCAGCAGTTACTCGGCGGGGGGCTCCTACAATGAGCAGTTCTTC
TRBV6-6	-	-	TRBJ1-1	CASSSQGNRNTEAFF	TGTGCCAGCAGTTCACAGGGAAATAGGAACACTGAAGCTTTCTTT
TRBV4-1	-	-	TRBJ2-5	CASSQVEEDRQETQYF	TGCGCCAGCAGCCAAGTAGAGGAGGACAGACAAGAGACCCAGTACTTC
TRBV4-1	-	-	TRBJ2-1	CASKAIVQVNNEQFF	TGCGCCAGCAAAGCCATTGTACAGGTTAACAATGAGCAGTTCTTC
TRBV27	TRBD2	-	TRBJ2-5	CASSFRSGRSRETQYF	TGTGCCAGCAGTTTTAGGAGCGGGAGGAGTAGGGAGACCCAGTACTTC
TRBV5-1	TRBD2	-	TRBJ2-1	CASSPNPGLARNEQFF	TGCGCCAGCAGCCCTAATCCCGGACTAGCGAGAAATGAGCAGTTCTTC
TRBV28	TRBD2	-	TRBJ2-7	CATSTGTSLAYEQYF	TGTGCCACTTCGACAGGGACTAGCTTGGCCTACGAGCAGTACTTC
TRBV4-1	TRBD1	-	TRBJ1-2	CASSQDQGAGYGYTF	TGCGCCAGCAGCCAGGACCAGGGGGCAGGCTATGGCTACACCTTC
TRBV27	TRBD1	-	TRBJ2-7	CASSLSVGTGYEQYF	TGTGCCAGCAGTTTATCCGTAGGGACAGGGTACGAGCAGTACTTC
TRBV10-3	TRBD1	few	TRBJ1-6	CAIRTGNEHSPLHF	TGTGCCATCAGGACAGGGAATGAGCATTCACCCCTCCACTTT
TRBV7-9	-	-	TRBJ2-6	CASSRVPSGANVLTF	TGTGCCAGCAGCCGTGTCCCCTCTGGGGCCAACGTCCTGACTTTC
TRBV15	-	-	TRBJ1-1	CATSSWESGAVPNADTEAFF	TGTGCCACCAGCAGTTGGGAGAGTGGAGCAGTCCCCAACGCGGACACTGAAGCTTTCTTT
TRBV3-1/TRBV3-2	-	-	TRBJ2-1	CASSPRRGSYNEQFF	TGTGCCAGCAGCCCCCGTAGGGGATCCTACAATGAGCAGTTCTTC
TRBV27	-	many	TRBJ2-3	CASSRGTDTQYF	TGTGCCAGCAGCAGGGGCACAGATACGCAGTATTTT
TRBV19	-	few	TRBJ1-6	CASSNTENSPLHF	TGTGCCAGTAGTAACACGGAGAATTCACCCCTCCACTTT
TRBV5-1	TRBD2	few	TRBJ2-5	CASSYPTSGQETQYF	TGCGCCAGCAGCTACCCGACTAGCGGGCAAGAGACCCAGTACTTC
TRBV27	TRBD1	-	TRBJ1-2	CASSLLGTGGGSYGYTF	TGTGCCAGCAGTCTACTAGGGACAGGGGGCGGCAGCTATGGCTACACCTTC
TRBV12-3/TRBV12-4	-	-	TRBJ1-2	CASSAGVYGYTF	TGTGCCAGCAGCGCGGGTGTTTATGGCTACACCTTC
TRBV3-1/TRBV3-2	-	-	TRBJ2-2	CASSLTGTGGELFF	TGTGCCAGCAGCCTTACTGGTACGGGCGGGGAGCTGTTTTTT
TRBV7-9	-	-	TRBJ1-5	CASSSGGSNQPQHF	TGTGCCAGCAGCTCGGGAGGAAGCAATCAGCCCCAGCATTTT
TRBV6-1	-	-	TRBJ1-1	CASSGRTVGLNTEAFF	TGTGCCAGCAGTGGTCGGACAGTTGGGTTGAACACTGAAGCTTTCTTT
TRBV28	-	-	TRBJ1-5	CASSTGSLSQHF	TGTGCCAGCAGTACCGGTTCACTTTCCCAGCATTTT
TRBV19	TRBD1	-	TRBJ1-5	CASSVRDRGVLQPQHF	TGTGCCAGTAGTGTCCGGGACAGGGGTGTCCTTCAGCCCCAGCATTTT
TRBV11-2	TRBD1	-	TRBJ1-2	CASSLQDDRGNYGYTF	TGTGCCAGCAGCCTGCAGGACGACAGGGGGAACTATGGCTACACCTTC
TRBV12-5	-	-	TRBJ2-3	CASRGQWGTDTQYF	TGTGCTAGTCGAGGACAGTGGGGGACAGATACGCAGTATTTT
TRBV5-6	-	-	TRBJ2-3	CASSRGTAVSTDTQYF	TGTGCCAGCAGCCGCGGGACGGCCGTTTCCACAGATACGCAGTATTTT
TRBV7-2	-	-	TRBJ2-2	CASSLARGNTGELFF	TGTGCCAGCAGCTTAGCGCGAGGGAACACCGGGGAGCTGTTTTTT